The 15 T cell receptor beta chains below come from one sample, sequenced in a study of cytomegalovirus exposure and HLA in healthy donors. The PCR made use of 60 Vbeta and 13 Jbeta primers. The protocol was immunoSEQ multiplex PCR, while the TCRdb copy is restricted to in-frame clones and leaves out a portion. The sample has approximately 150,000 clones, approximately 82% seen once; the top ten hold roughly 1.9%. The sequencing input was PBMCs. These receptors came from a woman in her forties in good health and CMV-seronegative.

The chain has TRBV28 and TRBJ1-1; D uncertain. This CDR3 comprises 11 residues. The V and J ends lost 5 bases and 7 bases respectively, with 8 bases between them. Germline lookup yields CDR1 MDHEN and CDR2 SYDVKM. The CDR3 nucleotides read TGTGCCAGCAGTGGGGAGTATGAAGCTTTCTTT. It yields the protein CASSGEYEAFF.

The chain uses TRBV19 and TRBJ1-2; no clear D. CDR3 length equals 13 residues. V lost 3 bases, J lost 6 bases, and 11 bases lay in between. CDR1 is LNHDA, CDR2 SQIVND, per germline (reference sequence). CDR3 loop: CASSMTGFHGYTF. The DNA for the CDR3 is TGTGCCAGTAGTATGACCGGGTTTCATGGCTACACCTTC.

This chain joins TRBV13 and TRBJ2-5; possible D gene TRBD1, 6 bases. Germline V gene data show CDR1 as PRHDT and CDR2 as FYEKMQ (reference sequence). The V end was cut by 5 bases, the J end by 4 bases, with 14 bases between. The CDR3 covers 14 residues. In DNA, the CDR3 is TGTGCCAGCAGCGTAACAGGGCCCCGAGAGACCCAGTACTTC. Its protein product is CASSVTGPRETQYF.

V and J are TRBV14 and TRBJ2-7, with D perhaps TRBD1 (6 bases). The germline V and J ends were trimmed by 6 bases and 4 bases, with 16 bases remaining between them. The CDR3 loop spans 14 amino acids. Germline CDR1 is SGHDN and CDR2 is FVKESK. The CDR3 sequence is CASRSGQRGYEQYF. The CDR3 nucleotides read TGTGCCAGCAGGTCGGGACAAAGGGGTTACGAGCAGTACTTC. Together with reference TRBV14 and TRBJ2-7, the CDR3 gives the full variable domain: EAGVTQFPSHSVIEKGQTVTLRCDPISGHDNLYWYRRVMGKEIKFLLHFVKESKQDESGMPNNRFLAERTGGTYSTLKVQPAELEDSGVYFCASRSGQRGYEQYFGPGTRLTVT.

V is TRBV7-8 and J is TRBJ1-6, with TRBD1 identical over 8 bases. Germline CDR1 and CDR2: SGHVS and FQNEAQ. The V and J ends lost 4 bases and 10 bases, in that order; junction bases with no gene match: 6. There are 14 residues in the CDR3. The CDR3 bases are TGTGCCAGCAGCTCCGACAGGGGAAACTCACCCCTCCACTTT. Translated, it gives CASSSDRGNSPLHF.

This rearrangement joins TRBV14 to TRBJ2-5, with D unresolved. The CDR3 is 11 amino acids. CDR1 is SGHDN and CDR2 is FVKESK in the germline V gene. V shed 3 bases and J shed 11 bases, with 10 bases lying between them. Here the CDR3 reads CASSQGDKQYF. CDR3 nucleotides: TGTGCCAGCAGCCAGGGCGATAAGCAGTACTTC.

This rearrangement joins TRBV28 to TRBJ1-6, with 10 bases fitting TRBD1. Trimming cost V 6 bases and J 10 bases; bases outside gene matches: 0. Germline V lookup: CDR1 MDHEN, CDR2 SYDVKM. CDR3 size: 12 residues. The CDR3 bases are TGTGCCAGCAGGACAGGGGGCTCACCCCTCCACTTT. This gives the protein CASRTGGSPLHF. Complete variable domain (other parts from reference TRBV28 and TRBJ1-6): DVKVTQSSRYLVKRTGEKVFLECVQDMDHENMFWYRQDPGLGLRLIYFSYDVKMKEKGDIPEGYSVSREKKERFSLILESASTNQTSMYLCASRTGGSPLHFGNGTRLTVT.

The chain links TRBV2 to TRBJ2-3; possibly TRBD1 for D (5 bases). V was cut by 3 bases and J by 4 bases, with 8 bases left in between. The CDR3 consists of 13 residues. Germline CDR1 and CDR2: SNHLY and FYNNEI. The CDR3 DNA follows: TGTGCCAGCAGTGACAGGGCCCCAGATACGCAGTATTTT. It translates to CASSDRAPDTQYF.

The rearrangement uses TRBV5-6 and TRBJ1-1, with TRBD1 matching over 8 bases. The CDR3 loop spans 16 amino acids. The germline V gene has CDR1 SGHDT and CDR2 YYEEEE. V shed 4 bases and J 5 bases; nucleotides not matched to a gene: 13. The CDR3 loop reads CASSDWITGQVTEAFF. The CDR3 DNA follows: TGTGCCAGCAGCGACTGGATTACGGGACAGGTGACTGAAGCTTTCTTT. Full variable domain (rest looked up from reference TRBV5-6 and TRBJ1-1): DAGVTQSPTHLIKTRGQQVTLRCSPKSGHDTVSWYQQALGQGPQFIFQYYEEEERQRGNFPDRFSGHQFPNYSSELNVNALLLGDSALYLCASSDWITGQVTEAFFGQGTRLTVV.

The chain joins TRBV13 to TRBJ1-1, with no clear D. This CDR3 has 12 residues. Between the trimmed V and J ends, which lost 5 bases and 3 bases, there was a span of 7 bases. Germline CDR1 is PRHDT and CDR2 is FYEKMQ (reference sequence). CDR3 sequence (DNA): TGTGCCAGCAGCATTCCTGACACTGAAGCTTTCTTT. Amino acid sequence: CASSIPDTEAFF. The full variable domain, in which reference TRBV13 and TRBJ1-1 provide the parts outside the CDR3, is AAGVIQSPRHLIKEKRETATLKCYPIPRHDTVYWYQQGPGQDPQFLISFYEKMQSDKGSIPDRFSAQQFSDYHSELNMSSLELGDSALYFCASSIPDTEAFFGQGTRLTVV.

The chain recombines TRBV5-6 with TRBJ2-1; TRBD1 matches 8 bases. J gave up 4 bases and V 0 bases, and 9 bases lay outside the gene matches. CDR1 SGHDT and CDR2 YYEEEE come from the germline V gene. CDR3 length: 17 residues. CDR3 loop: CASSLDGLTGDYNEQFF. CDR3 DNA: TGTGCCAGCAGCTTGGATGGATTGACAGGGGATTACAATGAGCAGTTCTTC. The variable domain in full, with the rest retrieved from reference TRBV5-6 and TRBJ2-1, is DAGVTQSPTHLIKTRGQQVTLRCSPKSGHDTVSWYQQALGQGPQFIFQYYEEEERQRGNFPDRFSGHQFPNYSSELNVNALLLGDSALYLCASSLDGLTGDYNEQFFGPGTRLTVL.

The rearrangement links TRBV4-2 to TRBJ2-7; TRBD2 might be the D (6 bases). Germline CDR1 is LGHNA and CDR2 is YNFKEQ. The CDR3 totals 14 residues. V lost 4 bases and J lost 6, with 16 bases in between. The DNA for the CDR3 is TGTGCCAGCAGCCTAGGAGAGGCGGGGTCCGAGCAGTACTTC. Translating it yields CASSLGEAGSEQYF.

The chain uses TRBV7-2 and TRBJ1-5; TRBD1 agrees at 7 bases. Germline values: CDR1 SGHTA, CDR2 FQGNSA. There are 16 residues in the CDR3. V shed 1 base, J shed 4 bases, and the junction held 7 bases outside the gene matches. Here the CDR3 reads CASSLEGAGGNQPQHF. CDR3 nucleotide sequence: TGTGCCAGCAGCTTAGAGGGAGCAGGGGGGAATCAGCCCCAGCATTTT.

As DNA, the CDR3 is TGTGCCAGCAGCTTAGCGCCCGGTCGTGACACAGATACGCAGTATTTT. Amino acids: CASSLAPGRDTDTQYF. V usage is TRBV7-6 and J usage is TRBJ2-3; D is undetermined. V was trimmed by 0 bases and J by 2 bases, leaving 12 bases between them. Germline CDR1 is SGHVS and CDR2 is FNYEAQ. The CDR3 consists of 16 residues.

This chain joins TRBV5-1 and TRBJ2-1; TRBD2 matches at 8 bases. The CDR3 covers 18 residues. Germline CDR1 reads SGHRS; CDR2 reads YFSETQ. Losses at the gene ends were 0 bases for V and 0 bases for J; bases not matched to a gene: 8. The CDR3 loop reads CASSLAWVAGSSYNEQFF. In nucleotides, the CDR3 is TGCGCCAGCAGCTTGGCCTGGGTAGCGGGGAGCTCCTACAATGAGCAGTTCTTC.